These T cell receptor beta chains were read from a single sample in a study of T cells in narcolepsy. TCRdb keeps only in-frame clones here, not all; method: immunoSEQ multiplex PCR. This sample has 34,000 or so clones, with roughly 80% found just once. The source material was memory (CD45RA-) CD4+ T cells from blood. All receptors come from a human donor in good health. The CDR3 runs from the conserved cysteine through the conserved F or W. A D gene is named only where the DNA matches it firmly. For some rows the clone size is stated as once, few or many, or as a class when expanded; others skip it.

DNA: TGTGCCAGCAGCTTAGCGCTAGAGACCCAGTACTTC
CDR3: CASSLALETQYF
D: -
size: -
J: TRBJ2-5
V: TRBV7-9

DNA: TGTGCCAGCTCAGTTACCGGGACTCGTTACACCGGGGAGCTGTTTTTT
CDR3: CASSVTGTRYTGELFF
D: -
size: -
J: TRBJ2-2
V: TRBV18

DNA: TGTGCCAGCAGTTACCAGGACATCTCCTACGAGCAGTACTTC
CDR3: CASSYQDISYEQYF
D: -
size: -
J: TRBJ2-7
V: TRBV6-5

DNA: TGCGCCAGCAGCTTGGGCCAGGGAAACGAGCAGTACTTC
CDR3: CASSLGQGNEQYF
D: -
size: -
J: TRBJ2-7
V: TRBV5-1

DNA: TGTGCTAGTGGTTTCCCCGCCCGGGGCTACGAGCAGTACTTC
CDR3: CASGFPARGYEQYF
D: -
size: -
J: TRBJ2-7
V: TRBV12-5

DNA: TGTGCCAGCCAGGGCCCCTTCGCTGAAGCTTTCTTT
CDR3: CASQGPFAEAFF
D: -
size: -
J: TRBJ1-1
V: TRBV25-1

DNA: TGTGCCAGCAGTGACCTGGGGAGGAACTACGAGCAGTACTTC
CDR3: CASSDLGRNYEQYF
D: -
size: -
J: TRBJ2-7
V: TRBV2

DNA: TGTGCCAGCAGCTTAGGGGGCAGGGCTGGCTACACCTTC
CDR3: CASSLGGRAGYTF
D: -
size: once
J: TRBJ1-2
V: TRBV11-2

DNA: TGTGCTAGTGGTTTCCGACTCGAGGGGGGCTACACCTTC
CDR3: CASGFRLEGGYTF
D: -
size: -
J: TRBJ1-2
V: TRBV12-5

DNA: TGTGCCAGCAGCCAAGTAGGAAGGGACGAGCAGTACTTC
CDR3: CASSQVGRDEQYF
D: -
size: -
J: TRBJ2-7
V: TRBV14

DNA: TGTGCCACCGAGAGCGGGAGAGGCCAAGAGACCCAGTACTTC
CDR3: CATESGRGQETQYF
D: TRBD2
size: -
J: TRBJ2-5
V: TRBV15

DNA: TGTGCCAGTTCTATGGCGGGAGGACAGGTCTACGAGCAGTACTTC
CDR3: CASSMAGGQVYEQYF
D: -
size: few
J: TRBJ2-7
V: TRBV19